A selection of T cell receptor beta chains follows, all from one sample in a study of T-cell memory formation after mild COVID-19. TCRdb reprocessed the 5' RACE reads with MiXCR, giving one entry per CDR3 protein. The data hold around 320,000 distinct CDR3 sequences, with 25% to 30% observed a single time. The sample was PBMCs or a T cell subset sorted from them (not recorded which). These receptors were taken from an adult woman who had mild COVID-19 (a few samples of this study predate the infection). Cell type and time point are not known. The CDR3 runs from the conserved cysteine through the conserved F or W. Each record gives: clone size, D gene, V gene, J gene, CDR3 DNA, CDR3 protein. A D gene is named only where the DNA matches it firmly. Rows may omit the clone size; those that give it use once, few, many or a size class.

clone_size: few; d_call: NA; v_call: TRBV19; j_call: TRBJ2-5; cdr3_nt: TGTGCCAGTAGTATACCCGGGGGAGGTTCGGGAGAGACCCAGTACTTC; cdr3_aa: CASSIPGGGSGETQYF
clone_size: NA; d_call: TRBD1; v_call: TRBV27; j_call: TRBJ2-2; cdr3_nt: TGTGCCAGCAGTTATCTATTCGGGACAGGGTTTCTATTAGGGGAGCTGTTTTTT; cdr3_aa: CASSYLFGTGFLLGELFF
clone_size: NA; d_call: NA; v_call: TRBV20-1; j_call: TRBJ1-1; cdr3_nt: TGCAGTGCTAGAGAGCCCAAGGTTAGCACTGAAGCTTTCTTT; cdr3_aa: CSAREPKVSTEAFF
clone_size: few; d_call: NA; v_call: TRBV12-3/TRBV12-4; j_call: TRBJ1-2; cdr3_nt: TGTGCCAGCAGTTTAGCTGGGGTCTATGGCTACACCTTC; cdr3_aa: CASSLAGVYGYTF
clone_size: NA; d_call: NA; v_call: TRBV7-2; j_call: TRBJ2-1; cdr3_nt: TGTGCCAGCAGTCAGGGCCAAACCCACACTGAGCAGTTCTTC; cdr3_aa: CASSQGQTHTEQFF
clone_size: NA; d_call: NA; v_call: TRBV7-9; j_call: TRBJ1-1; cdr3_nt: TGTGCCAGCAGCCCCCTCTACGACTACACTGAAGCTTTCTTT; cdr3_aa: CASSPLYDYTEAFF
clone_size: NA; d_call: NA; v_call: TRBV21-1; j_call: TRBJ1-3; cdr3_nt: TGTGCCAGCAGCATCCCGAAGGTGGCAGGGAGAGGGCTAGCGGACGGAAACACCATATATTTT; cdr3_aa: CASSIPKVAGRGLADGNTIYF
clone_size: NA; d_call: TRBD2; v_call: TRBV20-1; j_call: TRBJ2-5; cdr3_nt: TGCAGTGCTAGACCCGCGGGACTAGCGGATCAAGAGACCCAGTACTTC; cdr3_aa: CSARPAGLADQETQYF
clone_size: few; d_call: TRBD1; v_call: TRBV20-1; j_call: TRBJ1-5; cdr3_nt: TGCAGTGCCCCAATTAAGGGGGCCCGGACAGGGGGGAATCAGCCCCAGCATTTT; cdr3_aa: CSAPIKGARTGGNQPQHF
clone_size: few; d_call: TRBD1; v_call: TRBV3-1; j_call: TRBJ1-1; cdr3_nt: TGTGCCAGCAGCCACCGGACAGGGAAGGATGAAGCTTTCTTT; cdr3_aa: CASSHRTGKDEAFF